The clone carrying this T cell receptor beta chain has only a few counts. V was pared by 6 bases and J by 0 bases, with 11 bases between. The germline CDR1 and CDR2 sequences are LNHDA and SQIVND (reference sequence). This CDR3 comprises 14 residues. The sample comes from a study of T-cell memory formation after mild COVID-19. TCRdb analysed the 5' RACE reads with MiXCR anew, one entry per CDR3 protein. The sample carries a few hundred thousand distinct CDR3 sequences, about 20% recorded once. This receptor was obtained from an adult woman who had mild COVID-19 (a few samples of this study predate the infection). Cell type and time point are not known. The sample consisted of PBMCs or a T cell subset sorted from them (not recorded which). The rearrangement joins TRBV19 to TRBJ1-1; D perhaps matches TRBD1 (5 bases). CDR3 region: CASRKTAMNTEAFF. CDR3 nucleotides: TGTGCCAGTAGGAAGACAGCGATGAACACTGAAGCTTTCTTT.